A single sample is the source of the 20 T cell receptor beta chains below, sequenced in a study of cytomegalovirus exposure and HLA in healthy donors. PCR used 60 Vbeta primers and 13 Jbeta primers. Profiled with immunoSEQ multiplex PCR; TCRdb holds only in-frame clones, not every one. The sample holds 95,000 to 150,000 clones, 50% to 75% seen once. The sample consisted of PBMCs. These receptors were collected from a woman in her thirties or forties in good health and CMV-seropositive.

This clone was counted between two and nine times. The chain joins TRBV18 to TRBJ2-7; 8 bases are shared with TRBD1. The J segment lost 2 bases and the V segment lost 3 bases, leaving 6 bases of the junction unmatched. The CDR3 contains 15 residues. Germline CDR1 and CDR2: KGHSH and LQKENI. The CDR3 loop is CASSPARGLPYEQYF. The CDR3 DNA sequence: TGTGCCAGCTCACCTGCCAGGGGGCTCCCCTACGAGCAGTACTTC.

This clone was seen a few times. The rearrangement links TRBV5-1 to TRBJ2-7; no definite D call. CDR3 length: 12 residues. The germline V and J ends were trimmed by 3 bases and 3 bases, with 7 bases remaining between them. CDR1 and CDR2 (germline): SGHRS, YFSETQ. In nucleotides, the CDR3 is TGCGCCAGCAGCTCGTCCCTCTACGAGCAGTACTTC. This sequence encodes CASSSSLYEQYF.

This rearrangement joins TRBV9 to TRBJ2-3; 13 nucleotides agree with TRBD2. This CDR3 spans 16 amino acids. V shed 4 bases, J shed 2 bases, and the junction held 4 bases outside the gene matches. Germline V lookup: CDR1 SGDLS, CDR2 YYNGEE. In nucleotides, the CDR3 is TGTGCCAGCAGCTTGGGACTAGCGGGAAACACAGATACGCAGTATTTT. Its protein is CASSLGLAGNTDTQYF. The variable domain in full, completed from reference TRBV9 and TRBJ2-3, reads DSGVTQTPKHLITATGQRVTLRCSPRSGDLSVYWYQQSLDQGLQFLIQYYNGEERAKGNILERFSAQQFPDLHSELNLSSLELGDSALYFCASSLGLAGNTDTQYFGPGTRLTVL.

The chain carries TRBV11-3 and TRBJ1-1, with D tentatively TRBD1 (6 bases). The CDR3 length is 12 residues. Trimming stripped 5 bases from V and 6 bases from J, with 10 bases between. Germline loops: CDR1 SGHNT, CDR2 YENEEA. CDR3 residues: CASSRDIAEAFF. The CDR3 nucleotides read TGTGCCAGCAGCCGGGACATTGCTGAAGCTTTCTTT.

This rearrangement joins TRBV28 to TRBJ2-7, with a weak D call TRBD1 (6 bases). The CDR3 is 14 residues long. With 2 bases removed from V and 0 bases from J, the gap between germline ends came to 8 bases. Germline V gene data show CDR1 as MDHEN and CDR2 as SYDVKM. CDR3 sequence reads: CASSLRDNSYEQYF. The CDR3 nucleotides read TGTGCCAGCAGTTTACGGGACAACTCCTACGAGCAGTACTTC.

This chain joins TRBV5-1 and TRBJ1-1; 8 bases match TRBD1. This CDR3 has 16 residues. Germline values: CDR1 SGHRS, CDR2 YFSETQ. With 0 bases clipped from V and 2 bases from J, the junction kept 6 bases outside the gene matches. The CDR3 here is CASSLAARGLNTEAFF. CDR3 nucleotides: TGCGCCAGCAGCTTGGCCGCCAGGGGGCTAAACACTGAAGCTTTCTTT.

The V and J genes are TRBV18 and TRBJ1-5; 8 positions agree with TRBD1. The CDR3 spans 15 residues. Germline V gene data show CDR1 as KGHSH and CDR2 as LQKENI. The V and J ends lost 8 bases and 1 base, in that order; junction bases with no gene match: 7. The CDR3 coding sequence is TGTGCCAGCCGACGGACAGGGAACAGCAATCAGCCCCAGCATTTT. Translated: CASRRTGNSNQPQHF.

Only a few counts were recorded for this clone. V and J are TRBV2 and TRBJ1-2; 8 bases agree with TRBD1. This CDR3 spans 14 amino acids. Germline CDR1 SNHLY, CDR2 FYNNEI. V shed 4 bases, J shed 5 bases, and the junction held 6 bases outside the gene matches. The CDR3 nucleotides are TGTGCCAGCAGTGTCCAGGGGGCGGAATATGGCTACACCTTC. Its protein product is CASSVQGAEYGYTF.

This clone came up once. Germline is not matched at one junction end, which may reflect a read error. This chain uses TRBV7-9 with TRBJ1-4; D might be TRBD1 (5 bases). Germline V gene sequence: CDR1 SEHNR, CDR2 FQNEAQ (reference sequence). The CDR3 contains 13 residues. The CDR3 loop is CSSSIPGVEKLFF. The CDR3 nucleotides are TGTTCCAGCAGCATACCGGGGGTGGAAAAACTGTTTTTT.

The chain uses TRBV6-5 and TRBJ2-5, with D possibly being TRBD2 (5 bases). The CDR3 is 13 residues long. The germline V and J ends were trimmed by 6 bases and 8 bases, with 16 bases remaining between them. Germline-derived CDR1 and CDR2 are MNHEY and SVGAGI. In DNA form, the CDR3 reads TGTGCCAGCAGCCCCGGGGTCCCGGGAACCCAGTACTTC. Protein sequence: CASSPGVPGTQYF.

The chain couples TRBV27 to TRBJ2-7; perhaps TRBD2 as D (6 bases). The germline gives CDR1 MNHEY, CDR2 SMNVEV (reference sequence). The CDR3 length is 14 residues. The V gene lost 3 bases and the J gene lost 2 bases, with 11 bases spanning the gap. The CDR3 loop reads CASSFSPGAYEQYF. The CDR3 DNA follows: TGTGCCAGCAGTTTTAGCCCGGGGGCCTACGAGCAGTACTTC.

The gene calls are TRBV9 and TRBJ1-3; D uncertain. Trimming removed 4 bases at V and 4 bases at J, with 6 bases between. Germline V gives CDR1 SGDLS, CDR2 YYNGEE. CDR3 length: 12 amino acids. Here the CDR3 reads CASSKRGNTIYF. In nucleotides, the CDR3 is TGTGCCAGCAGCAAGAGGGGAAACACCATATATTTT.

As regards this clone: One junction end does not reproduce the germline sequence, and a read error may be involved. This rearrangement joins TRBV9 to TRBJ2-1, with a weak D call TRBD1 (6 bases). The CDR3 totals 17 residues. Germline V lookup: CDR1 SGDLS, CDR2 YYNGEE. The CDR3 DNA sequence: TGTGCCAGCAGCGCAGAAGGATCAGGGGAACAAGACAAGGAGCAGTTCTTC. Protein: CASSAEGSGEQDKEQFF.

This chain connects TRBV28 to TRBJ2-7, with TRBD1 identical over 7 bases. Germline V gives CDR1 MDHEN, CDR2 SYDVKM. This CDR3 spans 15 amino acids. V lost 4 bases to trimming and J lost 5 bases; unmatched junction nucleotides: 11. The CDR3 is CASSSPTGYAHEQYF. CDR3 DNA sequence: TGTGCCAGCAGTTCCCCGACAGGGTACGCCCACGAGCAGTACTTC.

In its sample, this clone was seen once. The CDR3 DNA reads TGTGCCAGTAGTATCTCTTGGCAGGCCTTGAACTATGGCTACACCTTC. The encoded protein is CASSISWQALNYGYTF. The V and J genes are TRBV19 and TRBJ1-2; D remains unclear. Germline V lookup: CDR1 LNHDA, CDR2 SQIVND (reference sequence). The V gene lost 3 bases and the J gene lost 2 bases, with 16 bases spanning the gap. This CDR3 has 16 amino acids.

The chain links TRBV28 to TRBJ1-3; D is ambiguous. CDR1 is MDHEN and CDR2 is SYDVKM in the germline V gene. The V end was cut by 3 bases, the J end by 8 bases, with 17 bases between. This CDR3 is 15 amino acids long. CDR3 DNA sequence: TGTGCCAGCAGTTTTTCCTGGGCCGACCCGGACACCATATATTTT. Its protein product is CASSFSWADPDTIYF.

The J gene is TRBJ1-3, the V gene TRBV9, with a weak D call TRBD1 (6 bases). The CDR3 is 15 amino acids. V was clipped by 0 bases and J by 3 bases, with 10 bases between them. The germline V gene encodes CDR1 SGDLS and CDR2 YYNGEE. CDR3 bases: TGTGCCAGCAGCGTAGCAGGGGCAGGTGGAAACACCATATATTTT. It translates to CASSVAGAGGNTIYF.

The rearrangement links TRBV5-4 to TRBJ1-1; TRBD1 is a possible D gene (6 bases). The V and J ends lost 0 bases and 0 bases respectively, with 12 bases between them. This CDR3 comprises 16 residues. Germline V gives CDR1 SGHNT, CDR2 YYREEE (reference sequence). DNA of the CDR3: TGTGCCAGCAGCTTGGACAGGGCCCCTTTGAACACTGAAGCTTTCTTT. Translation gives CASSLDRAPLNTEAFF.

The chain joins TRBV6-1 to TRBJ2-1; 8 nucleotides align to TRBD2. J gave up 8 bases and V 5 bases, and 8 bases lay outside the gene matches. The V gene's germline CDR1 is MNHNS and CDR2 SASEGT. The CDR3 is 14 residues long. For the CDR3, the DNA is TGTGCCAGCAGTTTCAGCGGGAGCAGTGATGAGCAGTTCTTC. Translated, it gives CASSFSGSSDEQFF.

This sequence joins TRBV19 and TRBJ1-5; maybe TRBD1 (6 bases). This CDR3 contains 15 residues. Trimming pared 3 bases from V and 5 bases from J, leaving 14 bases between. Germline V gene sequence: CDR1 LNHDA, CDR2 SQIVND (reference sequence). The CDR3 loop is CASSINRQEDQPQHF. The CDR3, as DNA: TGTGCCAGTAGTATTAACAGACAGGAGGATCAGCCCCAGCATTTT.